One sample yielded the 30 T cell receptor beta chains listed below, sequenced in a study of T cells in localized non-small cell lung cancer. Profiling relied on immunoSEQ multiplex PCR, and the TCRdb table lists in-frame clones only, not all of them. Of some 31,000 clones in the sample, over 65% were seen once. Sequences were derived from peripheral blood, sampled before any cancer treatment. The receptor set was obtained from a male donor at least 60 years old with stage II squamous cell lung carcinoma.

CDR3 sequence (DNA): TGTGCCAGCAGCTTCCTGGGGGGCTCTGGAAACACCATATATTTT. This encodes CASSFLGGSGNTIYF. The rearrangement joins TRBV9 to TRBJ1-3, with D perhaps matching TRBD1 (5 bases). The CDR3 is 15 amino acids. V lost 4 bases and J lost 0, with 11 bases in between. The germline V gene has CDR1 SGDLS and CDR2 YYNGEE.

The chain combines TRBV5-5 with TRBJ1-1; D remains unclear. Germline V gene sequence: CDR1 SGHKS, CDR2 YYEKEE (reference sequence). V shed 4 bases and J shed 0 bases, with 10 bases lying between them. CDR3 size: 14 residues. CDR3 residues: CASSRTAMNTEAFF. The CDR3 DNA is TGTGCCAGCAGCCGGACGGCTATGAACACTGAAGCTTTCTTT.

The genes are TRBV25-1 and TRBJ1-2; 9 bases match TRBD1. V lost 5 bases, J lost 7 bases, and 14 bases stayed unmatched. The CDR3 extends over 16 amino acids. The germline gives CDR1 MGHDK, CDR2 SYGVNS. The CDR3 region is CASSPPGGQGMSGYTF. The DNA for the CDR3 is TGTGCCAGCAGTCCGCCCGGGGGACAGGGAATGAGTGGCTACACCTTC.

This clone was detected only once. CDR3 DNA: TGTGCCAGCAGTTATGGGCTAAATCAGCCCCAGCATTTT. This translates into CASSYGLNQPQHF. The chain employs TRBV6-5 and TRBJ1-5; unclear D gene. This CDR3 region has 13 residues. Trimming pared 3 bases from V and 4 bases from J, leaving 7 bases between. Per germline, CDR1 MNHEY and CDR2 SVGAGI.

The chain joins TRBV6-6 to TRBJ2-7; 11 nucleotides match TRBD2. The germline gives CDR1 MNHNY, CDR2 SVGAGI (reference sequence). The CDR3 is 13 amino acids. The junction had 3 bases not matched to a gene; V was cut back by 5 bases and J by 6 bases. CDR3 sequence: CASSPGLAAEQYF. In nucleotides, the CDR3 is TGTGCCAGCAGTCCGGGACTAGCGGCCGAGCAGTACTTC.

This clone was observed once. This chain links TRBV5-5 with TRBJ1-2; the D gene is possibly TRBD1 (5 bases). V lost 0 bases and J 6 bases, leaving 9 bases between the germline ends. The germline gives CDR1 SGHKS, CDR2 YYEKEE (reference sequence). This CDR3 spans 13 amino acids. DNA for the CDR3: TGTGCCAGCAGCTTGGGACAGCGGGATGGCTACACCTTC. It is translated as CASSLGQRDGYTF.

Here the CDR3 DNA reads TGTGCCAGCAGCTTTAGCGGGGACTACGAGCAGTACTTC. It translates to CASSFSGDYEQYF. This chain connects TRBV7-9 to TRBJ2-7; 8 nucleotides align to TRBD2. Per the germline V gene, CDR1 is SEHNR and CDR2 is FQNEAQ (reference sequence). The CDR3 length is 13 residues. With V trimmed by 3 bases and J by 3 bases, 1 base remained unmatched.

The chain employs TRBV7-6 and TRBJ2-5, with D hard to call. Trimming shortened V by 5 bases and J by 5 bases, and 18 bases separated the two germline ends. Per germline, CDR1 SGHVS and CDR2 FNYEAQ. CDR3 length: 15 residues. CDR3 in DNA: TGTGCCAGCAGCCTTGCTCGCGGCCGGGTTGAGACCCAGTACTTC. Residues: CASSLARGRVETQYF.

The chain combines TRBV5-1 with TRBJ1-2; no reliable D call. Germline CDR1 SGHRS, CDR2 YFSETQ. There are 12 residues in the CDR3. V was trimmed by 1 base and J by 10 bases, leaving 11 bases between them. CDR3 region: CASSLPTEDYTF. The CDR3 DNA reads TGCGCCAGCAGCTTGCCCACAGAAGACTACACCTTC. The variable domain in full, with the rest retrieved from reference TRBV5-1 and TRBJ1-2, is KAGVTQTPRYLIKTRGQQVTLSCSPISGHRSVSWYQQTPGQGLQFLFEYFSETQRNKGNFPGRFSGRQFSNSRSEMNVSTLELGDSALYLCASSLPTEDYTFGSGTRLTVV.

This clone was observed a few times. This chain links TRBV28 with TRBJ1-5; 7 bases are shared with TRBD1. Germline V gene lookup returns CDR1 MDHEN and CDR2 SYDVKM. The trim removed 7 bases at V and 7 bases at J, leaving 7 bases unmatched. The CDR3 sequence is 13 residues long. The CDR3 here is CASTDRAKQPQHF. CDR3 nucleotides: TGTGCCAGCACAGACAGGGCTAAGCAGCCCCAGCATTTT.

The rearrangement joins TRBV5-8 to TRBJ1-5, with D hard to call. Per germline, CDR1 SGHTS and CDR2 YDEGEE. V was shortened by 4 bases and J by 3 bases, with 8 bases between the two germline ends. This CDR3 has 13 amino acids. Here the CDR3 DNA reads TGTGCCAGCAGCCCCCGCCCCAATCAGCCCCAGCATTTT. It specifies CASSPRPNQPQHF.

The chain combines TRBV6-5 with TRBJ1-1; D not resolved. Germline V gives CDR1 MNHEY, CDR2 SVGAGI. Trimming shortened V by 2 bases and J by 3 bases, and 16 bases separated the two germline ends. This CDR3 comprises 16 residues. The CDR3 loop is CASSYQPFNVDTEAFF. Written as DNA, the CDR3 is TGTGCCAGCAGTTACCAACCGTTTAATGTGGACACTGAAGCTTTCTTT.

The V call is TRBV2, the J call TRBJ1-2; D not certain. Germline V gene data show CDR1 as SNHLY and CDR2 as FYNNEI. V was trimmed by 6 bases and J by 2 bases, leaving 10 bases between them. The CDR3 is 13 amino acids. The CDR3 loop is CASRPDVNYGYTF. In DNA form, the CDR3 reads TGTGCCAGCAGGCCTGACGTAAACTATGGCTACACCTTC.

The CDR3 spells CASSPRDGTGVEAFF. DNA of the CDR3: TGTGCCAGCTCACCAAGGGATGGGACAGGGGTGGAAGCTTTCTTT. The chain links TRBV18 to TRBJ1-1; 10 nucleotides match TRBD1. Looked up from germline, CDR1 is KGHSH and CDR2 is LQKENI. The CDR3 sequence is 15 residues long. The V gene end was trimmed by 2 bases and the J gene end by 8 bases; junction bases not matched to a gene: 8.

J is TRBJ2-3 and V is TRBV4-2, with D tentatively TRBD1 (6 bases). From germline, CDR1 is LGHNA and CDR2 YNFKEQ. Trimming took 0 bases from V and 2 from J, leaving 12 bases between them. The CDR3 has 16 residues. CDR3 amino acids: CASSQDRGGPTDTQYF. The CDR3 DNA reads TGTGCCAGCAGCCAAGATCGAGGGGGACCCACAGATACGCAGTATTTT.

The chain joins TRBV19 to TRBJ1-3; the D is unclear. Trimming stripped 6 bases from V and 0 bases from J, with 15 bases between. This CDR3 comprises 16 residues. Per germline, CDR1 LNHDA and CDR2 SQIVND (reference sequence). The CDR3 sequence is CASSPAGLGSGNTIYF. CDR3 bases: TGTGCCAGTAGCCCCGCAGGATTAGGCTCTGGAAACACCATATATTTT.

In this sample, this clone turned up once. The gene calls are TRBV7-9 and TRBJ2-5; a weak D match, TRBD2 (7 bases). This CDR3 has 16 residues. Per germline, CDR1 SEHNR and CDR2 FQNEAQ (reference sequence). V shed 4 bases and J shed 0 bases, with 15 bases lying between them. The CDR3 loop reads CASSSGGSGNQETQYF. The CDR3 DNA reads TGTGCCAGCAGCTCGGGGGGCAGCGGGAACCAAGAGACCCAGTACTTC.

The chain employs TRBV9 and TRBJ1-6; TRBD1 might be the D (6 bases). Germline CDR1 is SGDLS and CDR2 is YYNGEE. The V end lost 0 bases, the J end lost 10 bases, and 14 bases lay between the germline ends. CDR3 size: 15 residues. CDR3 sequence: CASSVAGGPNSPLHF. The CDR3 nucleotides are TGTGCCAGCAGCGTAGCGGGGGGGCCCAACTCACCCCTCCACTTT.

The rearrangement joins TRBV5-1 to TRBJ2-4; 9 positions match TRBD1. From germline, CDR1 is SGHRS and CDR2 YFSETQ. V lost 4 bases to trimming and J lost 7 bases; unmatched junction nucleotides: 12. This CDR3 spans 16 amino acids. CDR3 region: CASSPRGQGLWNIQYF. DNA for the CDR3: TGCGCCAGCAGCCCCAGGGGACAGGGCTTGTGGAACATTCAGTACTTC.

The chain recombines TRBV30 with TRBJ1-3; TRBD1 might be the D (5 bases). The V gene's germline CDR1 is GTSNPN and CDR2 SVGIG (reference sequence). This CDR3 comprises 13 residues. V was shortened by 3 bases and J by 3 bases, with 9 bases between the two germline ends. The CDR3: CAWRTVGGNTIYF. Here the CDR3 DNA reads TGTGCCTGGAGGACAGTGGGTGGAAACACCATATATTTT.

The CDR3 loop is CASRTQGAINEQFF. CDR3 DNA: TGTGCCAGTAGGACGCAGGGGGCGATCAATGAGCAGTTCTTC. The rearrangement uses TRBV19 and TRBJ2-1, with 8 nucleotides matching TRBD1. Germline V CDR1 and CDR2: LNHDA, SQIVND (reference sequence). The CDR3 runs to 14 residues. Unmatched junction bases numbered 7, after V lost 6 bases and J lost 6 bases.

The CDR3 DNA follows: TGTGCCAGTAGTTATCTCAGGCAAGATCAGCCCCAGCATTTT. Translation: CASSYLRQDQPQHF. This chain uses TRBV19 with TRBJ1-5; D remains unclear. Germline V lookup: CDR1 LNHDA, CDR2 SQIVND (reference sequence). Trimming removed 5 bases from V and 5 bases from J, with 13 bases in between. The CDR3 extends over 14 amino acids.

V usage is TRBV29-1 and J usage is TRBJ2-5; 7 bases fit TRBD1. The germline V gene encodes CDR1 SQVTM and CDR2 ANQGSEA. The ends lost 5 bases at V and 9 bases at J; junction bases unmatched: 12. The CDR3 is made up of 13 amino acids. The CDR3 DNA sequence: TGCAGCGTTCCAGGACAGGCTACTAGGGCCCAGTACTTC. It encodes CSVPGQATRAQYF.

V gene TRBV5-4 combines with J gene TRBJ1-1; 7 bases agree with TRBD1. Germline CDR1 is SGHNT and CDR2 is YYREEE (reference sequence). The junction had 5 bases not matched to a gene; V was cut back by 2 bases and J by 1 base. The CDR3 has 15 amino acids. The CDR3 sequence is CASSFGGQPNTEAFF. The CDR3 nucleotides read TGTGCCAGCAGCTTTGGGGGACAGCCGAACACTGAAGCTTTCTTT.

V gene TRBV27 combines with J gene TRBJ2-2, with 7 bases identical to TRBD2. The CDR3 spans 16 residues. The germline V gene has CDR1 MNHEY and CDR2 SMNVEV (reference sequence). V trimming: 6 bases; J trimming: 3 bases; junction bases outside the gene matches: 10. The CDR3 reads CASRGGAGTYTGELFF. The CDR3 DNA reads TGTGCCAGCAGGGGAGGGGCAGGGACGTACACCGGGGAGCTGTTTTTT.

The gene calls are TRBV10-3 and TRBJ1-1, with D perhaps matching TRBD1 (6 bases). This CDR3 has 15 amino acids. V was pared by 2 bases and J by 3 bases, with 13 bases between. The V gene's germline CDR1 is ENHRY and CDR2 SYGVKD. The DNA of the CDR3 is TGTGCCATCAGTGAGGTCGGGGGGCTGGACACTGAAGCTTTCTTT. It codes for CAISEVGGLDTEAFF.

The chain uses TRBV11-2 and TRBJ2-3; 8 bases map to TRBD2. The CDR3 runs 15 residues. The J segment lost 10 bases and the V segment lost 1 base, leaving 10 bases of the junction unmatched. The germline V gene encodes CDR1 SGHAT and CDR2 FQNNGV. Written as DNA, the CDR3 is TGTGCCAGCAGCTTAGGGACTAGCCGTTTGGGGGCGCAGTATTTT. Amino acid sequence: CASSLGTSRLGAQYF.

The table lists this clone with a count of one. V gene TRBV19 combines with J gene TRBJ1-5, with no clear D. Germline V gene sequence: CDR1 LNHDA, CDR2 SQIVND (reference sequence). The CDR3 has 14 residues. Trimming pared 6 bases from V and 1 base from J, leaving 10 bases between. CDR3 in amino acids: CASSWGVSNQPQHF. The DNA of the CDR3 is TGTGCCAGTAGCTGGGGAGTCAGCAATCAGCCCCAGCATTTT. Full variable domain (remainder filled in from reference TRBV19 and TRBJ1-5): DGGITQSPKYLFRKEGQNVTLSCEQNLNHDAMYWYRQDPGQGLRLIYYSQIVNDFQKGDIAEGYSVSREKKESFPLTVTSAQKNPTAFYLCASSWGVSNQPQHFGDGTRLSIL.

The CDR3 region is CASSYQETSANVLTF. In DNA, the CDR3 is TGTGCCAGCAGTTACCAGGAGACTTCGGCCAACGTCCTGACTTTC. The chain is built from TRBV6-5 and TRBJ2-6; no clear D. There are 15 residues in the CDR3. Germline V gene sequence: CDR1 MNHEY, CDR2 SVGAGI. Between the trimmed V and J ends, which lost 2 bases and 6 bases, there was a span of 11 bases.

The CDR3 nucleotides are TGTGCCAGCAGCCTTCACGGTGGGCTCCTCACTGAAGCTTTCTTT. This sequence encodes CASSLHGGLLTEAFF. This chain connects TRBV14 to TRBJ1-1; D not resolved. The germline V and J ends were trimmed by 4 bases and 4 bases, with 16 bases remaining between them. The germline V gene has CDR1 SGHDN and CDR2 FVKESK. The CDR3 length is 15 residues.